The rows below give T cell receptor beta chains drawn from one sample of a study of blood T cell repertoires in COVID-19. Profiling relied on immunoSEQ multiplex PCR, and the TCRdb table lists in-frame clones only, not all of them. The sample contains some 190,000 clones, more than 75% of which appear only once. Sequencing was performed on PBMCs or T cells enriched from blood (not recorded which). Receptors were obtained from a man aged 30 to 45 with acute COVID-19. CDR3s include the opening cysteine and the closing phenylalanine or tryptophan. D genes are given only for firm matches. Not all rows give a size; the values are once, few, many and, for expanded clones, a class.

length	V	size	J	D	DNA	CDR3
15	TRBV5-1	-	TRBJ1-1	TRBD1	TGCGCCAGCAGCTTCCGGACAGGGACTAACACTGAAGCTTTCTTT	CASSFRTGTNTEAFF
13	TRBV11-2	-	TRBJ2-5	TRBD1	TGTGCCAGCAGCTTGGACAGGGAAGGGACCCAGTACTTC	CASSLDREGTQYF
16	TRBV12-5	-	TRBJ2-1	TRBD2	TGTGCTAGTGGTCTCCTACCTAGCGGGGGGACCGATGAGCAGTTCTTC	CASGLLPSGGTDEQFF
16	TRBV2	-	TRBJ2-4	TRBD2	TGTGCCAGCAGCCCCGGGGGGTTGGTAGCCAAAAACATTCAGTACTTC	CASSPGGLVAKNIQYF
15	TRBV7-9	once	TRBJ1-1	TRBD1	TGTGCCAGCAGCTTAGGAGGGGGCGAGGGCACTGAAGCTTTCTTT	CASSLGGGEGTEAFF
13	TRBV7-9	-	TRBJ2-1	-	TGTGCCAGCAGCTTCGGCGTGGGCCCTGAGCAGTTCTTC	CASSFGVGPEQFF
14	TRBV15	-	TRBJ2-1	TRBD2	TGTGCCACCAGCACGGGGGGGCTTGGGAATGAGCAGTTCTTC	CATSTGGLGNEQFF
15	TRBV29-1	-	TRBJ1-5	-	TGCAGCGTTGAAGATGAGTCAGGGTCTTGGGGGGCCCAGCATTTT	CSVEDESGSWGAQHF
14	TRBV7-3	-	TRBJ1-2	TRBD1	TGTGCCAGCAGCCCGGGACAGTATAACTATGGCTACACCTTC	CASSPGQYNYGYTF
16	TRBV3-1/TRBV3-2	-	TRBJ1-4	-	TGTGCCAGCAGCCAAGATCTCACGGGGTGGGGTGAAAAACTGTTTTTT	CASSQDLTGWGEKLFF
15	TRBV5-1	-	TRBJ2-5	-	TGCGCCAGCAGCTTGGAGTCAGGGGCGGGAGAGACCCAGTACTTC	CASSLESGAGETQYF
15	TRBV19	-	TRBJ2-2	-	TGTGCCAGTAGTACCATGGCCCTAGGATCTGGGGAGCTGTTTTTT	CASSTMALGSGELFF
13	TRBV30	-	TRBJ1-1	TRBD1	TGTGCCTGGAGCCCTCGACAGGGGATTGAAGCTTTCTTT	CAWSPRQGIEAFF
11	TRBV6-4	-	TRBJ1-6	-	TGTGCCAGCGAAGAGTATTCACCCCTCCACTTT	CASEEYSPLHF
18	TRBV4-2	-	TRBJ2-1	TRBD2	TGTGCCAGCAGCCAGGGACTGGGGCTAGCGGGGGGCCGGAATGAGCAGTTCTTC	CASSQGLGLAGGRNEQFF
14	TRBV6-5	once	TRBJ2-3	-	TGTGCCAGCAGTTACTCCGGACGGGGGGATACGCAGTATTTT	CASSYSGRGDTQYF
14	TRBV7-6	-	TRBJ2-5	TRBD1	TGTGCCAGCAGCTCCTGGGACAGTCGGGAGACCCAGTACTTC	CASSSWDSRETQYF
13	TRBV19	-	TRBJ1-2	-	TGTGCCAGTACCCAGGGCGCTAACTATGGCTACACCTTC	CASTQGANYGYTF
16	TRBV6-5	-	TRBJ1-5	-	TGTGCCAGCAGTTACTCGAAGGCAGAACGGGGTCAGCCCCAGCATTTT	CASSYSKAERGQPQHF
14	TRBV28	-	TRBJ1-2	-	TGTGCCAGCAGTTTGGCAGGGTATGGTGGTGGCTACACCTTC	CASSLAGYGGGYTF
12	TRBV9	-	TRBJ1-1	-	TGTGCCAGCAGCGTAGGAGAGAATGAAGCTTTCTTT	CASSVGENEAFF
13	TRBV7-2	once	TRBJ1-5	-	TGTGCCAGCAGCCCGAGACTGGTTCAGCCCCAGCATTTT	CASSPRLVQPQHF
12	TRBV29-1	-	TRBJ1-2	-	TGCAGCGTTCTAGCGGCGAGCTATGGCTACACCTTC	CSVLAASYGYTF
15	TRBV7-2	-	TRBJ1-2	-	TGTGCCAGCAGCGAAGGACACTCGACGGGCTATGGCTACACCTTC	CASSEGHSTGYGYTF
14	TRBV19	-	TRBJ1-1	TRBD1	TGTGCCAGTAGTACAGGGGGTATGAACACTGAAGCTTTCTTT	CASSTGGMNTEAFF
12	TRBV6-5	once	TRBJ2-5	TRBD2	TGTGCCAGCGCCCAGCGGGGAGAGACCCAGTACTTC	CASAQRGETQYF
15	TRBV28	-	TRBJ2-7	-	TGTGCCAGCAGTAGCCGGGACTTACCATCCTACGAGCAGTACTTC	CASSSRDLPSYEQYF